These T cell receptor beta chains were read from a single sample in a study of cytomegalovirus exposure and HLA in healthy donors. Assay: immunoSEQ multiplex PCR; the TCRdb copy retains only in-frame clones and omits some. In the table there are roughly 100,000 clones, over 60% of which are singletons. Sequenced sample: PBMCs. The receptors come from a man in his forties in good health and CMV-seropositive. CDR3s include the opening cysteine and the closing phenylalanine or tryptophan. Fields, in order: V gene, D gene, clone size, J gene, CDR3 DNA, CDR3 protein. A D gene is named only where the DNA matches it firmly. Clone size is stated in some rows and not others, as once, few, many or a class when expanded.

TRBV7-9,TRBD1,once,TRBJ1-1,TGTGCCAGCAGCTTGAACAGGGGGATGAACACTGAAGCTTTCTTT,CASSLNRGMNTEAFF
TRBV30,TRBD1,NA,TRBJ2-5,TGTGCCTGGAGTGGAGGGGGCGGAGAGACCCAGTACTTC,CAWSGGGGETQYF
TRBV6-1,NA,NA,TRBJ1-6,TGTGCCAGCAGTGGACAGATATATAATTCACCCCTCCACTTT,CASSGQIYNSPLHF
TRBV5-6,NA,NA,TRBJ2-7,TGTGCCAGCAGCTTTGGAGGGGCCCGTTACGAGCAGTACTTC,CASSFGGARYEQYF
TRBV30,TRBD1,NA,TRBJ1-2,TGTGCCTGGAAGGCCCGGGACAGAGTTAGTAGTGGCTACACCTTC,CAWKARDRVSSGYTF
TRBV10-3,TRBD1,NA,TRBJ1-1,TGTGCCAGCAGGACAGGGTTCAGCACTGAAGCTTTCTTT,CASRTGFSTEAFF
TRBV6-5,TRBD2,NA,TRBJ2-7,TGTGCCAGCAGTTACGGGGGAGCGGGAGGTTCCTACGAGCAGTACTTC,CASSYGGAGGSYEQYF
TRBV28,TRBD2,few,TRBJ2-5,TGTGCCAGCAGTTGGGGACTAGCGGGGGGCTCAGAGACCCAGTACTTC,CASSWGLAGGSETQYF
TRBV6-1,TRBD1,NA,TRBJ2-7,TGTGCCAGCAGCCGGGACAGGGGAGACGAGCAGTACTTC,CASSRDRGDEQYF
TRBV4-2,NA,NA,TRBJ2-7,TGTGCCAGCAGCCCACCTGGGACAAGCTACGAGCAGTACTTC,CASSPPGTSYEQYF
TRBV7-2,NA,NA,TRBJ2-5,TGTGCCAGCAGCCTAAGTAACAGGGAGACCCAGTACTTC,CASSLSNRETQYF
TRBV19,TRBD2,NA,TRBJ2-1,TGTGCCAGTAGCCGGACTAGCGGGAGGAACAATGAGCAGTTCTTC,CASSRTSGRNNEQFF
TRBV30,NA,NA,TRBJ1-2,TGTGCCTGGAGTCAGGGTGATGGCTACACCTTC,CAWSQGDGYTF
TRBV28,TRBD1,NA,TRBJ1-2,TGTGCCAGCCTTAGAGGGGGGACAGGGCAGTATAACTATGGCTACACCTTC,CASLRGGTGQYNYGYTF